This T cell receptor (beta chain) was profiled in a study of CD8 T cells in Susac syndrome. In germline, CDR1 is SEHNR, CDR2 FQNEAQ (reference sequence). V lost 2 bases and J 4 bases, leaving 5 bases between the germline ends. The CDR3 loop spans 13 amino acids. When the RNA was reverse transcribed, random hexamers were used with an input of roughly 0.45 to 1 ug. The authors amplified TCR beta CDR3 across 54 Vbeta and 13 Jbeta using immunoSEQ multiplex PCR. Using its own MiXCR run on the immunoSEQ multiplex PCR reads, TCRdb lists one record per CDR3 protein. The sample consists of 100,000 to 150,000 distinct CDR3 sequences, more than 85% of them appearing once. In blood CD8+ and CD4+ T cells, TCR beta underwent sequencing. Negative isolation yielded CD4+ and CD8+ T cells, and FACS enriched TEMRA cells. Turning to this clonotype: Its antigen is currently unknown.

Study conclusions and caveats: Regarding the TCR sequencing and HLA analysis, the study admitted that a relatively small number of individuals were involved.

The sequence was obtained from a human donor with multiple sclerosis. The chain recombines TRBV7-9 with TRBJ2-2; D is unclear. The sample taken for sequencing was CD8+ T cells from PBMCs. The CDR3 DNA follows: TGTGCCAGCAGCTTATTAAGCACCGGGGAGCTGTTTTTT. It codes for CASSLLSTGELFF. The full variable domain, completed using reference TRBV7-9 and TRBJ2-2, is DTGVSQNPRHKITKRGQNVTFRCDPISEHNRLYWYRQTLGQGPEFLTYFQNEAQLEKSRLLSDRFSAERPKGSFSTLEIQRTEQGDSAMYLCASSLLSTGELFFGEGSRLTVL.